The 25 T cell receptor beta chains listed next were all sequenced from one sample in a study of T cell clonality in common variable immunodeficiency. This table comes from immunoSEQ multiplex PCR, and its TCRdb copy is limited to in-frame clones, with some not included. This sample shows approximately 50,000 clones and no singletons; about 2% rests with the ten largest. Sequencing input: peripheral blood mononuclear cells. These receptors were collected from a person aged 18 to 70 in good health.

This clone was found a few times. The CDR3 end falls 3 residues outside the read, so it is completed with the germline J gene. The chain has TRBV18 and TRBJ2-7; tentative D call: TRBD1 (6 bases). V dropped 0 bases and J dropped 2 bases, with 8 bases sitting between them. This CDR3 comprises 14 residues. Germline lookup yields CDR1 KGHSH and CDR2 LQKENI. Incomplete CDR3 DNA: TGTGCCAGCTCACCACCGGGACATCCCTACGAG. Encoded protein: CASSPPGHPYE. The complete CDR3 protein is CASSPPGHPYEQYF. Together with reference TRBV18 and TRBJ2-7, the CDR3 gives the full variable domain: NAGVMQNPRHLVRRRGQEARLRCSPMKGHSHVYWYRQLPEEGLKFMVYLQKENIIDESGMPKERFSAEFPKEGPSILRIQQVVRGDSAAYFCASSPPGHPYEQYFGPGTRLTVT.

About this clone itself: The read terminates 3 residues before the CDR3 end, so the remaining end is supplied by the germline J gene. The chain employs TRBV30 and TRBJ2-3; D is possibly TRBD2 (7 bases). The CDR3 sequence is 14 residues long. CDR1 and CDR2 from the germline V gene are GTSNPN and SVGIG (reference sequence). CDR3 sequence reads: CAWRRGGAQETQYF. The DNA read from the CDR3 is TGTGCCTGGAGAAGGGGGGGGGCTCAAGAGACG.

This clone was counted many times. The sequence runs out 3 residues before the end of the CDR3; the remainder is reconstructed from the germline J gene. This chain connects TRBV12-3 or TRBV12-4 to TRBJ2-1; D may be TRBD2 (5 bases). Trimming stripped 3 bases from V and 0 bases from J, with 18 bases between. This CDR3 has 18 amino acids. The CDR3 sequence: CASSFPESSGLSYNEQFF. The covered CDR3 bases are TGTGCCAGCAGTTTCCCCGAATCTAGTGGACTCTCCTACAATGAG.

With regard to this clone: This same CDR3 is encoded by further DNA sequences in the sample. This CDR3 reads CASSPDRGNTIYF. Incomplete CDR3 DNA: TGTGCCAGCTCGCCCGACAGGGGAAACACC. V and J are TRBV18 and TRBJ1-3, with D possibly being TRBD1 (6 bases). The read ends 3 residues early relative to the CDR3; the germline J gene fills the gap. The CDR3 has 13 residues. V was shortened by 6 bases and J by 4 bases, with 10 bases between the two germline ends. Germline V gene lookup returns CDR1 KGHSH and CDR2 LQKENI.

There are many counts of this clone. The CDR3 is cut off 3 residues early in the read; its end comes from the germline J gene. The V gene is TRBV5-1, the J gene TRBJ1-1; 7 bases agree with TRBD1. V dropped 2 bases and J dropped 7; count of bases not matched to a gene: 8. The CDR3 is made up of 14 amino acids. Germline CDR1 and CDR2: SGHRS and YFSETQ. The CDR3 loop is CASSLVGQAVEAFF. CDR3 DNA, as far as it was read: TGCGCCAGCAGCTTAGTCGGACAGGCCGTTGAA.

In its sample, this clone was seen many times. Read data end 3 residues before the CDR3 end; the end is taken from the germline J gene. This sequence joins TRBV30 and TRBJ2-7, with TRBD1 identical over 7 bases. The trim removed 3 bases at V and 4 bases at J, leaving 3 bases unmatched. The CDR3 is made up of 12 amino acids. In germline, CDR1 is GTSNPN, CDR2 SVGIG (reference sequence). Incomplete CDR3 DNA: TGTGCCTGGAGCAGACAGGGATACGAG. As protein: CAWSRQGYE. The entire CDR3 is CAWSRQGYEQYF.

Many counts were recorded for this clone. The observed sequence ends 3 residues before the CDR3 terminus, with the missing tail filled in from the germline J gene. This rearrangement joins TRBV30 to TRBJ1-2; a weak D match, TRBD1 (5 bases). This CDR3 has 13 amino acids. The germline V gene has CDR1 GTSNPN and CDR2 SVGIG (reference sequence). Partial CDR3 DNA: TGTGCCTGGAGTCGGCAATGGGAGGGGATC. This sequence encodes CAWSRQWEGI. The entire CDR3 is CAWSRQWEGIYTF. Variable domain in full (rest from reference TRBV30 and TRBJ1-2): SQTIHQWPATLVQPVGSPLSLECTVEGTSNPNLYWYRQAAGRGLQLLFYSVGIGQISSEVPQNLSASRPQDRQFILSSKKLLLSDSGFYLCAWSRQWEGIYTFGSGTRLTVV.

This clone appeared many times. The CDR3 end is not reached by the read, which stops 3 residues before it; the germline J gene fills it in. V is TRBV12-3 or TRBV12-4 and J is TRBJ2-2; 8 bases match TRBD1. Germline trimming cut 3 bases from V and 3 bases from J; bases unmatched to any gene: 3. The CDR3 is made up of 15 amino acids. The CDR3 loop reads CASSLQGADTGELFF. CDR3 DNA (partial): TGTGCCAGCAGTTTGCAGGGGGCGGACACCGGGGAG.

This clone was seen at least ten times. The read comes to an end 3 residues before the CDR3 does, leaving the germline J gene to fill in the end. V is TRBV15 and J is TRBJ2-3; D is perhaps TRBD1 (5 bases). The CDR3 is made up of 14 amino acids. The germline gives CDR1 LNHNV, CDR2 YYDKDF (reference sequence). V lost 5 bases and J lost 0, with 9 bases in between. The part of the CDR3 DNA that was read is TGTGCCACCAGCCCAGGGCCTAGCACAGATACG. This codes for CATSPGPSTDT. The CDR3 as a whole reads CATSPGPSTDTQYF.

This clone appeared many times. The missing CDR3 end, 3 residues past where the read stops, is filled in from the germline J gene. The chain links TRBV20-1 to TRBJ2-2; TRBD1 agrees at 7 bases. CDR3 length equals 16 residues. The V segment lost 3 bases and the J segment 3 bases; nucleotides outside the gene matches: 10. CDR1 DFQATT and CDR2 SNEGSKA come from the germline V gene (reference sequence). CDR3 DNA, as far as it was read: TGCAGTGCTAGTGTAGGGGACAGACATTACACCGGGGAG. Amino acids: CSASVGDRHYTGE. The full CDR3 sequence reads CSASVGDRHYTGELFF.

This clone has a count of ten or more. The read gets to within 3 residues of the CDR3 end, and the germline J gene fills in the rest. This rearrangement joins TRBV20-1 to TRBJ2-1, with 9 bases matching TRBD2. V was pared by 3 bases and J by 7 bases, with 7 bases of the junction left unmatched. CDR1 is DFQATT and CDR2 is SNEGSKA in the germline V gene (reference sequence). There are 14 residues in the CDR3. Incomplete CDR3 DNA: TGCAGTGCTAGTAGTGCGGGAGGGATAAATGAG. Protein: CSASSAGGINE. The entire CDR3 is CSASSAGGINEQFF.

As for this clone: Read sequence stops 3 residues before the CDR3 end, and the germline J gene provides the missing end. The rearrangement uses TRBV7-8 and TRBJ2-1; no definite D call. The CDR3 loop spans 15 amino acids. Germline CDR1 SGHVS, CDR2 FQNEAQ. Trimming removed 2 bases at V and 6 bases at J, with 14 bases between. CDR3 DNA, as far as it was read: TGTGCCAGCAGCTTACAGGCCCTTTTGTCCAATGAG. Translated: CASSLQALLSNE. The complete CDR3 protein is CASSLQALLSNEQFF. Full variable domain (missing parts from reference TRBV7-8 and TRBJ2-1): GAGVSQSPRYKVAKRGQDVALRCDPISGHVSLFWYQQALGQGPEFLTYFQNEAQLDKSGLPSDRFFAERPEGSVSTLKIQRTQQEDSAVYLCASSLQALLSNEQFFGPGTRLTVL.

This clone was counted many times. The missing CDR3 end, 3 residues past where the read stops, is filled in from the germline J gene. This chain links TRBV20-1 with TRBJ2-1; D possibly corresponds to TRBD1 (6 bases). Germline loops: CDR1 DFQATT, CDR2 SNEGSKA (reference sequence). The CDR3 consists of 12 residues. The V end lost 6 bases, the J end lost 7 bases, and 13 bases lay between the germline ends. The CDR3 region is CSAYGQLNEQFF. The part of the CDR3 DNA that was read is TGCAGTGCCTATGGACAGCTAAATGAG.

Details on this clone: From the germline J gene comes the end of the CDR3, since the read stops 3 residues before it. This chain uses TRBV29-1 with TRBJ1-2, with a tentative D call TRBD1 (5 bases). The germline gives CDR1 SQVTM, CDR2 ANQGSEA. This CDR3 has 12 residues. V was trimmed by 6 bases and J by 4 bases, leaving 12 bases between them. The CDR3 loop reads CSVKQEGYGYTF. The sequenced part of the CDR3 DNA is TGCAGCGTCAAACAGGAGGGCTATGGC.

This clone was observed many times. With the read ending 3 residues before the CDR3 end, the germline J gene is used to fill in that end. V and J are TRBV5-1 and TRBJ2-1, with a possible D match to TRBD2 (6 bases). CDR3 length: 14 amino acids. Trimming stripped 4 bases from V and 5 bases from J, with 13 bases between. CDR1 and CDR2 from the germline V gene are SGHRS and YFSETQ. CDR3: CASSLGTGDNEQFF. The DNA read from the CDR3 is TGCGCCAGCAGCCTGGGGACTGGAGACAATGAG.

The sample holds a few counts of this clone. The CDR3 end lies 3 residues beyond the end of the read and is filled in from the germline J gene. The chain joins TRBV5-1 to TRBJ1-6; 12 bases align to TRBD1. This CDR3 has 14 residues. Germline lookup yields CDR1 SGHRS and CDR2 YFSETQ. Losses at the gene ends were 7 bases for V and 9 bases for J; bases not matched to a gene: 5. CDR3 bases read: TGCGCCAGCGCCGGGACAGGGGGCCCTTCACCC. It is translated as CASAGTGGPSP. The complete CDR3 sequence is CASAGTGGPSPLHF.

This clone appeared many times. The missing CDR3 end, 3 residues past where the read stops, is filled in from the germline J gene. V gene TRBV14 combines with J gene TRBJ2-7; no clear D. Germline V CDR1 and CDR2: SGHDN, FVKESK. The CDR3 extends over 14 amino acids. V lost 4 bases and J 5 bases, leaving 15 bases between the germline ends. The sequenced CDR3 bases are TGTGCCAGCAGCCGTAATATGGATAGCCACGAG. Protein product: CASSRNMDSHE. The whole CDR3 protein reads CASSRNMDSHEQYF. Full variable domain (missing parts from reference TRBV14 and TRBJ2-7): EAGVTQFPSHSVIEKGQTVTLRCDPISGHDNLYWYRRVMGKEIKFLLHFVKESKQDESGMPNNRFLAERTGGTYSTLKVQPAELEDSGVYFCASSRNMDSHEQYFGPGTRLTVT.

The CDR3 loop is CASSPRGGPYQPQHF. CDR3 DNA (partial): TGCGCCAGCAGCCCCCGCGGGGGTCCTTATCAGCCC. V is TRBV5-1 and J is TRBJ1-5, with TRBD1 as a possible D gene (5 bases). The read ends 3 residues early relative to the CDR3; the germline J gene fills the gap. This CDR3 has 15 residues. Trimming took 4 bases from V and 5 from J, leaving 16 bases between them. The germline V gene has CDR1 SGHRS and CDR2 YFSETQ.

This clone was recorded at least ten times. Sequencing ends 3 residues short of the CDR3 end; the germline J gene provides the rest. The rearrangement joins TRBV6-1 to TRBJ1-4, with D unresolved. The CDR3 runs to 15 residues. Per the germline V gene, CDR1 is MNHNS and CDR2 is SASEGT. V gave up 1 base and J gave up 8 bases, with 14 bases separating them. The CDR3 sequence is CASSEGVPTAEKLFF. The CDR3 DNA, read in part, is TGTGCCAGCAGTGAAGGAGTCCCGACTGCGGAAAAA.

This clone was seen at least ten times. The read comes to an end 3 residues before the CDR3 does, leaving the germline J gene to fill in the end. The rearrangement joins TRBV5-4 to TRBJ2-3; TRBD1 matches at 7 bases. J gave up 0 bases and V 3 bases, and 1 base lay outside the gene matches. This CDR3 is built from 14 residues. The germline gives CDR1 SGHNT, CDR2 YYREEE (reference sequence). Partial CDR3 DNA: TGTGCCAGCAGCTCGGGACAGAGCACAGATACG. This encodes CASSSGQSTDT. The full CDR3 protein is CASSSGQSTDTQYF.

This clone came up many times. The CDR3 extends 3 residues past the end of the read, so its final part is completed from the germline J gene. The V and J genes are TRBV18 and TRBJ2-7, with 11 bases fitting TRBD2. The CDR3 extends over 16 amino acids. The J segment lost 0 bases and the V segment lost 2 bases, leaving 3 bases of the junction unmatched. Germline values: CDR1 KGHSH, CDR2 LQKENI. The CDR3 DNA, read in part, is TGTGCCAGCTCACCATCTAGCGGGAGGAGCTCCTACGAG. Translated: CASSPSSGRSSYE. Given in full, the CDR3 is CASSPSSGRSSYEQYF.

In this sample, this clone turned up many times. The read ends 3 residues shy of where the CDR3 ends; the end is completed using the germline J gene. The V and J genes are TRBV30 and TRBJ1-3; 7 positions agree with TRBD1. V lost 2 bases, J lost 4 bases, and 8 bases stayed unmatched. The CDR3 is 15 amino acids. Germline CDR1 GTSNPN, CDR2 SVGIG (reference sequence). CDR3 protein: CAWSLTGRGGNTIYF. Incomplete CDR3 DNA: TGTGCCTGGAGTCTGACAGGGCGCGGGGGAAACACC. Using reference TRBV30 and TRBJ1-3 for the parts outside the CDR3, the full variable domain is SQTIHQWPATLVQPVGSPLSLECTVEGTSNPNLYWYRQAAGRGLQLLFYSVGIGQISSEVPQNLSASRPQDRQFILSSKKLLLSDSGFYLCAWSLTGRGGNTIYFGEGSWLTVV.

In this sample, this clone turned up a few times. CDR3 DNA, as far as it was read: TGTGCCAGCTCACCACAGACAGGCGCTGAGCCC. Translation: CASSPQTGAEP. The complete CDR3 sequence is CASSPQTGAEPQHF. The rearrangement links TRBV18 to TRBJ1-5; weak D call: TRBD1 (6 bases). The read falls 3 residues short of the CDR3 end, and the missing part is taken from the germline J gene. This CDR3 spans 14 amino acids. Trimming pared 1 base from V and 8 bases from J, leaving 12 bases between. The germline V gene encodes CDR1 KGHSH and CDR2 LQKENI.

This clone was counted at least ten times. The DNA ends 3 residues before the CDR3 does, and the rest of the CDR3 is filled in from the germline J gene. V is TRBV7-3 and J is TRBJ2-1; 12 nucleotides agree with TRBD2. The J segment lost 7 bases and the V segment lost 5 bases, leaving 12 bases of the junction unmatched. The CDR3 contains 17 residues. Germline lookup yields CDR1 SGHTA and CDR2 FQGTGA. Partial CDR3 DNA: TGTGCCAGCAGCCAAAGACTAGCGGGGGCCCTCGATAATGAG. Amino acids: CASSQRLAGALDNE. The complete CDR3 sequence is CASSQRLAGALDNEQFF.

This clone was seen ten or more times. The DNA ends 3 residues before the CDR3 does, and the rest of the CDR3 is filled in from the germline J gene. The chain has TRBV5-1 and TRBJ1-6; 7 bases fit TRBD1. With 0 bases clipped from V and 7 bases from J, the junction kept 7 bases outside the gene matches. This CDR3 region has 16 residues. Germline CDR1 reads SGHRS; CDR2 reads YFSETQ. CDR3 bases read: TGCGCCAGCAGCTTGGCCGTGGCAGGGGGGAATTCACCC. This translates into CASSLAVAGGNSP. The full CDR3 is CASSLAVAGGNSPLHF.